This T cell receptor beta chain is drawn from a study of beta chain features in type 1 diabetes. Broader study findings: In all four CD4+ subsets, TCRB CDR3 length was significantly, moderately reduced in type 1 diabetes. A greater similarity of naive, central memory and Treg TCRB repertoires was seen among patients than among healthy donors. Short templates might get an advantage during PCR, and this would be equal in patients and controls.

Reverse transcribing all isolated RNA meant expressed TCRB transcripts were sequenced. Sequencing used immunoSEQ multiplex PCR; TCRdb keeps in-frame clones, though not all of them. The data hold more than 95,000 clones, with around 30% observed a single time. Sorting produced populations that all topped 95% purity. This clone was detected a few times. Its antigen is unknown. This sample includes further DNA sequences coding for the same CDR3. The receptor was derived from a woman aged 18-29 years with type 1 diabetes. Input material: central memory CD4+ T cells from blood.

The CDR3 sequence: CASTGQGYTGELFF. As DNA, the CDR3 is TGTGCCAGCACGGGGCAGGGGTACACCGGGGAGCTGTTTTTT. V is TRBV2 and J is TRBJ2-2; possibly TRBD1 for D (6 bases). CDR3 size: 14 residues. CDR1 is SNHLY, CDR2 FYNNEI, per germline. The V end lost 7 bases, the J end lost 3 bases, and 12 bases lay between the germline ends.